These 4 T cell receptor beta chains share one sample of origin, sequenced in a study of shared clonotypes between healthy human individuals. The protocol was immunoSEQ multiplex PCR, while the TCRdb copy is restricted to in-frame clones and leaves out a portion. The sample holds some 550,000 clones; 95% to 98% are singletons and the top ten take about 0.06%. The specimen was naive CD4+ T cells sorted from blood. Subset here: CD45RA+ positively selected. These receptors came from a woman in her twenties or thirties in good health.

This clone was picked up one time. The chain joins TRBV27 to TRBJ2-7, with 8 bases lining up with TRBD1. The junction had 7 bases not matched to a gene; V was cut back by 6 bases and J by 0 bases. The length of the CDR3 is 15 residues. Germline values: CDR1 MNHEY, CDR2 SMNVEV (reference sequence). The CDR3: CASSPRTGTSYEQYF. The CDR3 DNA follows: TGTGCCAGCAGCCCTCGGACAGGGACCTCCTACGAGCAGTACTTC.

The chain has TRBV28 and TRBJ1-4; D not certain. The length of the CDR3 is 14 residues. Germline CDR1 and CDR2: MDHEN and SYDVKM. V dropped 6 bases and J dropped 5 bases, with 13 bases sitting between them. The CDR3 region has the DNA TGTGCCAGCAGGCCCACGGGCAGGAATGAAAAACTGTTTTTT. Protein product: CASRPTGRNEKLFF.

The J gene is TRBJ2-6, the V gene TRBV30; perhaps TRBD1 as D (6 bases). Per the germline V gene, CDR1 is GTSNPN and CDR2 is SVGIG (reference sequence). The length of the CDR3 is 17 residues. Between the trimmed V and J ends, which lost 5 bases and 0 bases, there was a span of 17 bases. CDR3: CAWEGKTGYSGANVLTF. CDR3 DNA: TGTGCCTGGGAGGGAAAAACAGGGTACTCTGGGGCCAACGTCCTGACTTTC.

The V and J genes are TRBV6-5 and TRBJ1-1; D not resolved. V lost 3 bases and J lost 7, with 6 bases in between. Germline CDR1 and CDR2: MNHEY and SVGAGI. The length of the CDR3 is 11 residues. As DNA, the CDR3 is TGTGCCAGCAGTTATGGGTATGAAGCTTTCTTT. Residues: CASSYGYEAFF.